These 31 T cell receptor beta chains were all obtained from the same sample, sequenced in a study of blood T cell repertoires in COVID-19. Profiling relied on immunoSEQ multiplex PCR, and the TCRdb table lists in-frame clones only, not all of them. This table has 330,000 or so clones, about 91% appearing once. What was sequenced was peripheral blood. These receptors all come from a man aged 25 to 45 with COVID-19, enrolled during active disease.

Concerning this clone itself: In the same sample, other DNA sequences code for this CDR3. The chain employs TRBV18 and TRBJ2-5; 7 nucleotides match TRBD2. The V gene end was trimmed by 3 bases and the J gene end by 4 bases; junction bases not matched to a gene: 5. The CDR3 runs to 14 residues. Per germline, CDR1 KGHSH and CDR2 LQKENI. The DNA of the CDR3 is TGTGCCAGCTCACCTCCGGGGGGAGTAGAGACCCAGTACTTC. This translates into CASSPPGGVETQYF.

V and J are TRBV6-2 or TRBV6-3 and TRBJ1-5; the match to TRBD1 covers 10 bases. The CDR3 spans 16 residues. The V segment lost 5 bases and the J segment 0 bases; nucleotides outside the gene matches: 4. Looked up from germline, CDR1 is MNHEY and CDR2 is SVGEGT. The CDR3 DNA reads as TGTGCCAGCAGTCGGGGACAGGGGTTTAGCAATCAGCCCCAGCATTTT. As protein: CASSRGQGFSNQPQHF.

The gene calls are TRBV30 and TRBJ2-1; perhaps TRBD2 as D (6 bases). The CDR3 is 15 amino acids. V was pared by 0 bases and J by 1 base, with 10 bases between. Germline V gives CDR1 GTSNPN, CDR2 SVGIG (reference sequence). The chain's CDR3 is CAWSVGGSSYNEQFF. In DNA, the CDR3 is TGTGCCTGGAGTGTTGGAGGGAGTTCCTACAATGAGCAGTTCTTC.

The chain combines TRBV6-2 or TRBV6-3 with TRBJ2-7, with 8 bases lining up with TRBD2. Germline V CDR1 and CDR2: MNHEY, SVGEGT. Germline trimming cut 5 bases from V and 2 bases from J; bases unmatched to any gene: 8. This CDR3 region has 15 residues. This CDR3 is CASSARSGTTYEQYF. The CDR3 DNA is TGTGCCAGCAGTGCCCGTAGCGGGACAACCTACGAGCAGTACTTC.

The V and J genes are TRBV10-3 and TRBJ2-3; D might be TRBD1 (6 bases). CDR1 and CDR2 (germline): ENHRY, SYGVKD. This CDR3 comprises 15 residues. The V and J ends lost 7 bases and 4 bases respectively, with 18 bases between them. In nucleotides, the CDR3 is TGTGCCATCACGGCTGGGGGCGCGTATGCAGATACGCAGTATTTT. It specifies CAITAGGAYADTQYF.

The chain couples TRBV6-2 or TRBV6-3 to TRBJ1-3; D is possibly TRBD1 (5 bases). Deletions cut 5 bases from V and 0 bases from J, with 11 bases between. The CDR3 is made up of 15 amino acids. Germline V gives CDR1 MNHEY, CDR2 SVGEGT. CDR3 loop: CASSTRQSSGNTIYF. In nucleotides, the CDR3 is TGTGCCAGCAGTACCCGACAGAGCTCTGGAAACACCATATATTTT.

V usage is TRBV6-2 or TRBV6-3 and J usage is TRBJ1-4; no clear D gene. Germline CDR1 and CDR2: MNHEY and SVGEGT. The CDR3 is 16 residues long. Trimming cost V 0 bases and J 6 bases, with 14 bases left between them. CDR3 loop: CASSYSPRDFDEKLFF. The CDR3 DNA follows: TGTGCCAGCAGTTACTCTCCCAGAGACTTCGATGAAAAACTGTTTTTT.

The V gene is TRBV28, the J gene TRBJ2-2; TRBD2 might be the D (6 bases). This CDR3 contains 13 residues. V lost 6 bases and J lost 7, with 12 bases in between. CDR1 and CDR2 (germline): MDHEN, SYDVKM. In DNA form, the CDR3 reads TGTGCCAGCAGGGGGAGGTGGCTCGGGGAGCTGTTTTTT. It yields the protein CASRGRWLGELFF. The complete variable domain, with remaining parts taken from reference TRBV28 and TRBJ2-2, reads DVKVTQSSRYLVKRTGEKVFLECVQDMDHENMFWYRQDPGLGLRLIYFSYDVKMKEKGDIPEGYSVSREKKERFSLILESASTNQTSMYLCASRGRWLGELFFGEGSRLTVL.

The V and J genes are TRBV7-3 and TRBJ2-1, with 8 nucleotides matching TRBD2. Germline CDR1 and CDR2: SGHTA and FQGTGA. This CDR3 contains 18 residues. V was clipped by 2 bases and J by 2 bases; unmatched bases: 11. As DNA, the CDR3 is TGTGCCAGCAGCTTATACTCCGTTGGCGGGGGGCCCTACAATGAGCAGTTCTTC. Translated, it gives CASSLYSVGGGPYNEQFF.

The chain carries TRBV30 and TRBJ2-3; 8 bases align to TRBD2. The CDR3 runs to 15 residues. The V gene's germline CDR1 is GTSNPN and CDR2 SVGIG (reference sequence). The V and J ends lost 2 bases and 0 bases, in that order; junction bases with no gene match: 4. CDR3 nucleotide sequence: TGTGCCTGGAGTCCCCTAGCGGGTAGCACAGATACGCAGTATTTT. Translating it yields CAWSPLAGSTDTQYF.

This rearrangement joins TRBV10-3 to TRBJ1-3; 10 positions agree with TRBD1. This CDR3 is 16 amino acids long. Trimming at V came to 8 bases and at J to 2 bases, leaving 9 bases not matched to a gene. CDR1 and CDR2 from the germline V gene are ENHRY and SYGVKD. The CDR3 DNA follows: TGTGCCATCCTAAACCGACAGGGGGCAACTGGAAACACCATATATTTT. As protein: CAILNRQGATGNTIYF.

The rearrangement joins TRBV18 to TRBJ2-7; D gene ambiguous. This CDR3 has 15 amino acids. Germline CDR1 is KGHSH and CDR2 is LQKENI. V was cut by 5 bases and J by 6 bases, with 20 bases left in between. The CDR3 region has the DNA TGTGCCAGCTCATTTCCCGGGTCCCTCCCGCTCGAGCAGTACTTC. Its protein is CASSFPGSLPLEQYF.

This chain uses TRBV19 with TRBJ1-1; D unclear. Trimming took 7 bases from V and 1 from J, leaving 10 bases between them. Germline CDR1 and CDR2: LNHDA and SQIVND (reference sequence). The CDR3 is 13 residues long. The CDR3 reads CASTLGWNTEAFF. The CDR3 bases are TGTGCCAGTACTCTCGGGTGGAACACTGAAGCTTTCTTT.

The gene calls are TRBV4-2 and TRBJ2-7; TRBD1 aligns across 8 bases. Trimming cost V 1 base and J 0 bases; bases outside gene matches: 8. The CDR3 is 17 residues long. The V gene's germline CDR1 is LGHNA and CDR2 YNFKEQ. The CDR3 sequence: CASSQVDLGQASYEQYF. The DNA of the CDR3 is TGTGCCAGCAGCCAAGTGGACCTGGGACAGGCCTCCTACGAGCAGTACTTC.

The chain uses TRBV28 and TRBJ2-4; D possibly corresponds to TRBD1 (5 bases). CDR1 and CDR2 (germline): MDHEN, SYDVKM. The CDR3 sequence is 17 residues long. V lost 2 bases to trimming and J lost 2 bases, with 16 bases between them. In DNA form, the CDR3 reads TGTGCCAGCAGTTTAAGTCAGGGTGTTGGGTCCAAAAACATTCAGTACTTC. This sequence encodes CASSLSQGVGSKNIQYF.

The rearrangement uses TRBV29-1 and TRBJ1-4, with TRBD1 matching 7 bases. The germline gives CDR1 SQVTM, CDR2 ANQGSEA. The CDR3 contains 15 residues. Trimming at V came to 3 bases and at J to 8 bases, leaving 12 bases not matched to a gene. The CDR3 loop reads CSVDLGNRGGEKLFF. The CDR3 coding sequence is TGCAGCGTTGATCTAGGGAACAGGGGTGGGGAAAAACTGTTTTTT.

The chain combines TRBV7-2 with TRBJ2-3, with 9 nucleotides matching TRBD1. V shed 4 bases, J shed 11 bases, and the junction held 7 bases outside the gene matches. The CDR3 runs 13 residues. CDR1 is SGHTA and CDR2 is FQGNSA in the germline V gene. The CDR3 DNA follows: TGTGCCAGCAGCTACCGGACAGGGGTGAAGCAGTATTTT. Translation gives CASSYRTGVKQYF.

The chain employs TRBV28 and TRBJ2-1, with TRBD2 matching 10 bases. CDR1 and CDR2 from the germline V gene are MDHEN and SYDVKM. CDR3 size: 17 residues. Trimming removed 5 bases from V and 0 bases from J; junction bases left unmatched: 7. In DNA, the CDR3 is TGTGCCAGCAGTCCCGTAGCGGGAGGCCGCTCCTACAATGAGCAGTTCTTC. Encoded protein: CASSPVAGGRSYNEQFF.

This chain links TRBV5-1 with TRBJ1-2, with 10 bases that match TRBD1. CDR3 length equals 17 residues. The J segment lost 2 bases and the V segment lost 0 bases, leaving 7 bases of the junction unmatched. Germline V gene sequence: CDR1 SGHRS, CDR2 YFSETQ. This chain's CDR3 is CASSLGQGAPLNYGYTF. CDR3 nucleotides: TGCGCCAGCAGCTTGGGACAGGGGGCCCCCTTAAACTATGGCTACACCTTC.

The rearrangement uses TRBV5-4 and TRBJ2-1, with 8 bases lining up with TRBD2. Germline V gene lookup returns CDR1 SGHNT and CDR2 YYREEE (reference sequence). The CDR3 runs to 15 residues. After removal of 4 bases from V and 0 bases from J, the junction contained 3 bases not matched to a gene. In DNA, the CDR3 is TGTGCCAGCAGCCGTGGACTAGCCTCCTACAATGAGCAGTTCTTC. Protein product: CASSRGLASYNEQFF.

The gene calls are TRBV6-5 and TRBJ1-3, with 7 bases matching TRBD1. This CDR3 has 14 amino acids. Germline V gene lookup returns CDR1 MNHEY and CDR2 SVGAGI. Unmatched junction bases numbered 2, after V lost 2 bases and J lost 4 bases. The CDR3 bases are TGTGCCAGCAGTTACGGGACAGAAGGAAACACCATATATTTT. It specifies CASSYGTEGNTIYF.

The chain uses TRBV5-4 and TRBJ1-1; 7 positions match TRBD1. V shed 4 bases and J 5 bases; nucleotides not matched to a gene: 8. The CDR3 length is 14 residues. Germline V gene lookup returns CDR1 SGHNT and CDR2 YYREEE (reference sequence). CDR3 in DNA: TGTGCCAGCAGCCTTTTACAGGGGCGGACTGAAGCTTTCTTT. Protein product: CASSLLQGRTEAFF.

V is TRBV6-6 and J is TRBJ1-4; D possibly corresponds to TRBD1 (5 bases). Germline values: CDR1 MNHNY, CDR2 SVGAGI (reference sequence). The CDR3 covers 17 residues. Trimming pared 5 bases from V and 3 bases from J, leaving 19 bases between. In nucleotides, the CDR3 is TGTGCCAGCAGTCCACGCGCAGGGACTTGGGCTAATGAAAAACTGTTTTTT. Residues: CASSPRAGTWANEKLFF.

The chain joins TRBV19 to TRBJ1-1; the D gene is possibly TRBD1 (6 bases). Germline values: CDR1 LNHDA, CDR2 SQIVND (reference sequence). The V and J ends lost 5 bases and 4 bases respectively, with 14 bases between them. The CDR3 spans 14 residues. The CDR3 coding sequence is TGTGCCAGTAGTGGGGGGGGCTGGAGCACTGAAGCTTTCTTT. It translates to CASSGGGWSTEAFF.

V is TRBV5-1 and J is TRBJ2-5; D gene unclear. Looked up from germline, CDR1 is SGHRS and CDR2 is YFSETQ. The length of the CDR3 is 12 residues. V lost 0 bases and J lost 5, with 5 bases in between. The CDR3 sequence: CASSLALETQYF. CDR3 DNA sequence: TGCGCCAGCAGCTTGGCCTTGGAGACCCAGTACTTC.

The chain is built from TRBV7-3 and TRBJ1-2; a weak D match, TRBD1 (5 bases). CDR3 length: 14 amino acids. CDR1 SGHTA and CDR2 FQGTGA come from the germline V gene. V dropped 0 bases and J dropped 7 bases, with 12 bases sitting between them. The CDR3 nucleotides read TGTGCCAGCAGCTTAACCGGACAACCCACTGGCTACACCTTC. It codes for CASSLTGQPTGYTF.

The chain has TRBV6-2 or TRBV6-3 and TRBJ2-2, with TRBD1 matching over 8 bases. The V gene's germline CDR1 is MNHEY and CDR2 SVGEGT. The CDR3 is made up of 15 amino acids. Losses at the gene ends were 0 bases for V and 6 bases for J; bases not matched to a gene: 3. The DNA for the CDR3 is TGTGCCAGCAGTTACTCGGACAGGGATCCCGGGGAGCTGTTTTTT. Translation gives CASSYSDRDPGELFF.

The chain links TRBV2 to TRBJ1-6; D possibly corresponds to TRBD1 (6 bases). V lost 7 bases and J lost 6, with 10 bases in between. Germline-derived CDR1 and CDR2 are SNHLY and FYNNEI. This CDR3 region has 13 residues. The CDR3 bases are TGTGCCAGCATCGGGACAACTAATTCACCCCTCCACTTT. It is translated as CASIGTTNSPLHF.

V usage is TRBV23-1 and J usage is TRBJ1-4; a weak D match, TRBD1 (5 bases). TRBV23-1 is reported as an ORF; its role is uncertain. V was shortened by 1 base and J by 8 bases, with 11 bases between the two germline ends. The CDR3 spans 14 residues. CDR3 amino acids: CASSQWKGCEKLFF. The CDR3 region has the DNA TGCGCCAGCAGTCAATGGAAGGGGTGCGAAAAACTGTTTTTT.

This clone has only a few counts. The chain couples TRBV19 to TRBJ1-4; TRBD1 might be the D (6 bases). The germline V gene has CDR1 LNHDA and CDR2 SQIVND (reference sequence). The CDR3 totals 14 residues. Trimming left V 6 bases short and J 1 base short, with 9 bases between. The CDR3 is CASRVTGTNEKLFF. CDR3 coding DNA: TGTGCCAGTAGAGTGACAGGAACTAATGAAAAACTGTTTTTT.

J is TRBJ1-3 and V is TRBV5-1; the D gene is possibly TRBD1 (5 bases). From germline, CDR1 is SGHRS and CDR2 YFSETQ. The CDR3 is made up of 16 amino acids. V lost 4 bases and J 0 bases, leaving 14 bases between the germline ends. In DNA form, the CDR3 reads TGCGCCAGCAGCCAGATCGGGGGGATCTCTGGAAACACCATATATTTT. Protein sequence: CASSQIGGISGNTIYF.